Each of the 18 T cell receptor beta chains below was sequenced from the same sample in a study of blood T cell repertoires in COVID-19. The protocol was immunoSEQ multiplex PCR, while the TCRdb copy is restricted to in-frame clones and leaves out a portion. The sample holds about 240,000 clones; approximately 80% are singletons and the top ten take over 3.5%. The material sequenced was peripheral blood. These receptors all come from a woman aged 70-85 years with acute or convalescent COVID-19.

This clone was seen only once. The rearrangement joins TRBV13 to TRBJ1-5, with 7 bases identical to TRBD1. Looked up from germline, CDR1 is PRHDT and CDR2 is FYEKMQ (reference sequence). The CDR3 length is 17 residues. V trimming: 5 bases; J trimming: 0 bases; junction bases outside the gene matches: 10. The CDR3 is CASSRNSGQTSNQPQHF. The CDR3 DNA reads TGTGCCAGCAGCAGAAACTCGGGACAGACTAGCAATCAGCCCCAGCATTTT.

The chain links TRBV27 to TRBJ1-6, with D uncertain. This CDR3 is 16 amino acids long. The ends were cut back, 7 bases at V and 6 bases at J, with 19 bases in the middle. CDR1 and CDR2 (germline): MNHEY, SMNVEV (reference sequence). The CDR3 spells CASKDVRAWGNSPLHF. The CDR3 DNA follows: TGTGCCAGCAAGGATGTGAGGGCCTGGGGTAATTCACCCCTCCACTTT.

This chain links TRBV3-1 (or the pseudogene TRBV3-2) with TRBJ1-1; possibly TRBD1 for D (5 bases). The CDR3 loop spans 14 amino acids. Germline V gene sequence: CDR1 LGHDT, CDR2 YNNKEL (reference sequence). Trimming took 1 base from V and 5 from J, leaving 11 bases between them. The CDR3 coding sequence is TGTGCCAGCAGCCAAGGGCCACGGGGGACTGAAGCTTTCTTT. Amino acid sequence: CASSQGPRGTEAFF.

The CDR3 nucleotides are TGTGCCAGCAGCCCCTGGGGGACAGGGTTGGGCACTGAAGCTTTCTTT. This gives the protein CASSPWGTGLGTEAFF. This rearrangement joins TRBV14 to TRBJ1-1; TRBD1 matches at 9 bases. CDR1 is SGHDN, CDR2 FVKESK, per germline. With V trimmed by 4 bases and J by 4 bases, 10 bases remained unmatched. The CDR3 contains 16 residues.

The chain recombines TRBV5-1 with TRBJ2-2; 8 bases line up with TRBD1. Germline trimming cut 4 bases from V and 6 bases from J; bases unmatched to any gene: 8. Germline CDR1 reads SGHRS; CDR2 reads YFSETQ. The CDR3 runs to 15 residues. The CDR3 bases are TGCGCCAGCAGCCTAGGACAGGGAGAAGCCGGGGAGCTGTTTTTT. Translation: CASSLGQGEAGELFF.

The V and J genes are TRBV27 and TRBJ1-2; TRBD1 aligns across 7 bases. Trimming cost V 4 bases and J 7 bases; bases outside gene matches: 9. The CDR3 contains 14 residues. Germline values: CDR1 MNHEY, CDR2 SMNVEV (reference sequence). The CDR3 reads CASSWDSLRGGYTF. Here the CDR3 DNA reads TGTGCCAGCAGTTGGGACAGCCTCAGGGGTGGCTACACCTTC.

This chain links TRBV24-1 with TRBJ2-3; 10 bases agree with TRBD2. Trimming at V came to 0 bases and at J to 2 bases, leaving 7 bases not matched to a gene. The CDR3 extends over 18 amino acids. Germline V lookup: CDR1 KGHDR, CDR2 SFDVKD. The CDR3 nucleotides read TGTGCCACCAGTGATTTGCCTGGTAGCGGGGGGTCCACAGATACGCAGTATTTT. Translated, it gives CATSDLPGSGGSTDTQYF.

The V gene is TRBV14, the J gene TRBJ2-3, with a possible D match to TRBD1 (6 bases). This CDR3 is 13 amino acids long. V was clipped by 0 bases and J by 10 bases, with 11 bases between them. Germline assignment: CDR1 SGHDN and CDR2 FVKESK. The CDR3 spells CASSQEQGISQYF. The DNA for the CDR3 is TGTGCCAGCAGCCAAGAACAGGGTATTTCGCAGTATTTT. Complete variable domain (other parts from reference TRBV14 and TRBJ2-3): EAGVTQFPSHSVIEKGQTVTLRCDPISGHDNLYWYRRVMGKEIKFLLHFVKESKQDESGMPNNRFLAERTGGTYSTLKVQPAELEDSGVYFCASSQEQGISQYFGPGTRLTVL.

The V call is TRBV4-1, the J call TRBJ2-7; possibly TRBD2 for D (5 bases). The CDR3 is 15 residues long. Trimming pared 4 bases from V and 1 base from J, leaving 14 bases between. Germline V gene data show CDR1 as MGHRA and CDR2 as YSYEKL. CDR3 nucleotide sequence: TGCGCCAGCAGCCCCGCTAGCTTAGGTTCCTACGAGCAGTACTTC. This codes for CASSPASLGSYEQYF.

The chain recombines TRBV2 with TRBJ1-2; TRBD1 matches 9 bases. The CDR3 consists of 14 residues. Unmatched junction bases numbered 7, after V lost 6 bases and J lost 5 bases. Looked up from germline, CDR1 is SNHLY and CDR2 is FYNNEI. CDR3 nucleotides: TGTGCCAGCAGAGAATCCGGGACAGGGTATGGCTACACCTTC. Translation gives CASRESGTGYGYTF. Variable domain in full (rest from reference TRBV2 and TRBJ1-2): EPEVTQTPSHQVTQMGQEVILRCVPISNHLYFYWYRQILGQKVEFLVSFYNNEISEKSEIFDDQFSVERPDGSNFTLKIRSTKLEDSAMYFCASRESGTGYGYTFGSGTRLTVV.

The chain couples TRBV30 to TRBJ1-1, with TRBD1 as a possible D gene (6 bases). CDR1 and CDR2 (germline): GTSNPN, SVGIG (reference sequence). Trimming removed 5 bases from V and 6 bases from J, with 13 bases in between. This CDR3 region has 12 residues. This chain's CDR3 is CAWGRGMAEAFF. CDR3 bases: TGTGCCTGGGGCAGGGGAATGGCTGAAGCTTTCTTT.

The rearrangement joins TRBV10-2 to TRBJ2-1; TRBD2 might be the D (5 bases). V lost 2 bases to trimming and J lost 2 bases, with 13 bases between them. This CDR3 has 16 residues. CDR1 and CDR2 from the germline V gene are WSHSY and SAAADI. The CDR3 region has the DNA TGCGCCAGCAGTGAGACGGACGGGAATACCTACAATGAGCAGTTCTTC. This encodes CASSETDGNTYNEQFF.

The rearrangement joins TRBV7-6 to TRBJ1-4; D is uncertain. Per germline, CDR1 SGHVS and CDR2 FNYEAQ. The CDR3 is made up of 15 amino acids. Between the trimmed V and J ends, which lost 4 bases and 7 bases, there was a span of 16 bases. Here the CDR3 reads CASSSLGRKGEKLFF. CDR3 DNA: TGTGCCAGCAGCTCGCTAGGGAGAAAGGGTGAAAAACTGTTTTTT.

The chain employs TRBV6-5 and TRBJ1-2, with 7 bases that match TRBD1. The CDR3 totals 14 residues. V gave up 2 bases and J gave up 0 bases; unmatched junction bases: 0. The germline CDR1 and CDR2 sequences are MNHEY and SVGAGI. The CDR3 is CASSYRGPNYGYTF. CDR3 in DNA: TGTGCCAGCAGTTACAGGGGGCCTAACTATGGCTACACCTTC.

V usage is TRBV5-1 and J usage is TRBJ1-1; 7 bases match TRBD1. The ends lost 3 bases at V and 4 bases at J; junction bases unmatched: 6. Germline loops: CDR1 SGHRS, CDR2 YFSETQ. This CDR3 has 14 residues. Written as DNA, the CDR3 is TGCGCCAGCAGCTCGGGACAGTCGATCACTGAAGCTTTCTTT. Protein: CASSSGQSITEAFF.

The chain recombines TRBV7-2 with TRBJ1-5, with D perhaps matching TRBD1 (5 bases). The CDR3 sequence is 14 residues long. Germline CDR1 reads SGHTA; CDR2 reads FQGNSA. Trimming left V 5 bases short and J 2 bases short, with 10 bases between. CDR3 sequence (DNA): TGTGCCAGCAGCCCAGACAGCGGCAATCAGCCCCAGCATTTT. It translates to CASSPDSGNQPQHF.

This chain links TRBV2 with TRBJ1-2; no reliable D call. The V end lost 1 base, the J end lost 3 bases, and 9 bases lay between the germline ends. The CDR3 contains 14 residues. Germline V CDR1 and CDR2: SNHLY, FYNNEI. The CDR3 is CASSEGLGYYGYTF. CDR3 coding DNA: TGTGCCAGCAGTGAAGGGTTGGGCTACTATGGCTACACCTTC.

The rearrangement uses TRBV5-4 and TRBJ2-1; TRBD2 aligns across 11 bases. The CDR3 is 16 residues long. From germline, CDR1 is SGHNT and CDR2 YYREEE (reference sequence). After removal of 3 bases from V and 3 bases from J, the junction contained 5 bases not matched to a gene. The CDR3 region has the DNA TGTGCCAGCAGCTACCTAGCGGGGGGTTACTACAATGAGCAGTTCTTC. It translates to CASSYLAGGYYNEQFF.